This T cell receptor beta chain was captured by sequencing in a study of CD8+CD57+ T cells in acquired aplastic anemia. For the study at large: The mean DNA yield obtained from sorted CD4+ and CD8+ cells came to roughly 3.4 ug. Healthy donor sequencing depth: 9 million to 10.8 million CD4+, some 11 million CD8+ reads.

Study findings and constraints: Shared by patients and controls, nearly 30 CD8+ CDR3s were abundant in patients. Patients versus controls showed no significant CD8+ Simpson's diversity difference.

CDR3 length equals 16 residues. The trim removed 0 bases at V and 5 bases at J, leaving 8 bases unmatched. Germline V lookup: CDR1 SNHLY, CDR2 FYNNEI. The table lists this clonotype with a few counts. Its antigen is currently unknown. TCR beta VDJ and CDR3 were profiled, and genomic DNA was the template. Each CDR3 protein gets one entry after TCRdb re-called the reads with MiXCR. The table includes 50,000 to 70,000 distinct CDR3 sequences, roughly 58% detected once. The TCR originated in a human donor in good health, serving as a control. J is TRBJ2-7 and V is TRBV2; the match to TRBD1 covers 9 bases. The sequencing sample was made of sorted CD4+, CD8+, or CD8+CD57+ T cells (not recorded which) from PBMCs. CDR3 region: CASSEALPGQGNEQYF. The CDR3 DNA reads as TGTGCCAGCAGTGAAGCGCTACCGGGACAGGGTAACGAGCAGTACTTC.